A selection of T cell receptor beta chains follows, all from one sample in a study of cytomegalovirus exposure and HLA in healthy donors. Generated by immunoSEQ multiplex PCR, the TCRdb table keeps only in-frame clones and is missing some. Of about 140,000 clones listed, around 73% are singletons. The specimen was PBMCs. These receptors were obtained from a human donor in good health. Each CDR3 is given without its conserved first and last residue. For some rows the clone size is stated as once, few or many, or as a class when expanded; others skip it.

AWSGLAAMHEQF	TRBJ2-1	TRBV30	NA
ASSEGAGQGIGTQY	TRBJ2-5	TRBV6-1	once
ASSSGNTGELF	TRBJ2-2	TRBV5-1	once
ASSGLRAGNEQF	TRBJ2-1	TRBV6-1	NA
ASSLDRGSYNEQF	TRBJ2-1	TRBV5-1	NA
ASSPRGQGTYEQY	TRBJ2-7	TRBV4-1	NA
ASSDVAGAYNEQF	TRBJ2-1	TRBV10-1	NA
ATSRLPRTGRHQPQH	TRBJ1-5	TRBV15	NA
ASSENWREILYNEQF	TRBJ2-1	TRBV4-2	NA
ASSLRQGSLHEQY	TRBJ2-7	TRBV5-1	few
ASSSLAGRASDTQY	TRBJ2-3	TRBV7-9	NA
ASSFFGQGVSEAF	TRBJ1-1	TRBV11-3	NA
ASSLGQGSGRQY	TRBJ2-3	TRBV5-1	few
ASSVGEGSYNEQF	TRBJ2-1	TRBV9	once
ASSSAPGQGGSTEAF	TRBJ1-1	TRBV7-9	NA
ASSEALGHHNEQF	TRBJ2-1	TRBV25-1	few
ASRPGTSGAREQF	TRBJ2-1	TRBV19	NA
ASSPLEGAVPSSYEQY	TRBJ2-7	TRBV7-3	NA
ASSYRGLNGELF	TRBJ2-2	TRBV6-5	NA
ASSLRGQNTEAF	TRBJ1-1	TRBV7-9	few
ASSWDRLSYEQY	NA	TRBV6-5	NA
ASSLSQGIEQF	TRBJ2-1	TRBV19	NA
ASSLRQGPGQPQH	TRBJ1-5	TRBV5-8	NA
ASSEGQTRTDTQY	TRBJ2-3	TRBV7-6	NA
ASSASTDSVQGGAF	TRBJ1-1	TRBV13	NA
ASSPDRVTMKYNEQF	TRBJ2-1	TRBV18	NA
ASLDPGGANYGYT	TRBJ1-2	TRBV6-1	NA
ASSPPYSGGFTDTQY	TRBJ2-3	TRBV5-1	NA
ASSLGTSGVNEQY	TRBJ2-7	TRBV5-4	NA
ASSLGVTGYYGYT	TRBJ1-2	TRBV7-2	NA
ASSLGQEGGAF	TRBJ1-1	TRBV11-3	few
ASSSSPGSGANVLT	TRBJ2-6	TRBV7-8	NA
ATSRDRWGENTEAF	TRBJ1-1	TRBV15	NA
ASSSTSGNSYEQY	TRBJ2-7	TRBV7-9	NA
ASSTPRGRDEQY	TRBJ2-7	TRBV11-3	NA
ASSSGSPYGYT	TRBJ1-2	TRBV19	NA
ASSTQVNQPQH	TRBJ1-5	TRBV19	few
AWSKTPSGELF	TRBJ2-2	TRBV30	NA
ASSLSGYGYT	TRBJ1-2	TRBV28	few
AISERAQPQH	TRBJ1-5	TRBV10-3	NA
ASSFGRWETQY	TRBJ2-5	TRBV5-8	NA
ASSQDSGNWQF	TRBJ2-1	TRBV4-2	NA
ASTQTGVNTEAF	TRBJ1-1	TRBV19	NA
ASSRDRGRSYEQY	TRBJ2-7	TRBV25-1	NA
AWSGLAGHNEQF	TRBJ2-1	TRBV30	few
ASMRGLNTEAF	TRBJ1-1	TRBV10-1	NA
ASTHNRGNTEAF	TRBJ1-1	TRBV6-5	NA
SCSTLAGGRNEQF	TRBJ2-1	TRBV29-1	NA
ASSYGTGRLETQY	TRBJ2-5	TRBV6-5	once
ASSPGWTDVNTEAF	TRBJ1-1	TRBV7-9	NA
ASSQDSASGGLDEQF	TRBJ2-1	TRBV4-2	NA
ASSVGGEQF	TRBJ2-1	TRBV5-6	NA
ASSLGRETQY	TRBJ2-5	TRBV7-6	NA
ASSDPSGTDNEKLF	TRBJ1-4	TRBV28	NA
ASSSSSNEQF	TRBJ2-1	TRBV18	NA
ASGLGRQLNQPQH	TRBJ1-5	TRBV19	NA
ASSLVGEDIDTQY	TRBJ2-3	TRBV18	NA
ASSEHTGQGYEQY	TRBJ2-7	TRBV7-9	NA
ASIGGDTQY	TRBJ2-3	TRBV27	NA